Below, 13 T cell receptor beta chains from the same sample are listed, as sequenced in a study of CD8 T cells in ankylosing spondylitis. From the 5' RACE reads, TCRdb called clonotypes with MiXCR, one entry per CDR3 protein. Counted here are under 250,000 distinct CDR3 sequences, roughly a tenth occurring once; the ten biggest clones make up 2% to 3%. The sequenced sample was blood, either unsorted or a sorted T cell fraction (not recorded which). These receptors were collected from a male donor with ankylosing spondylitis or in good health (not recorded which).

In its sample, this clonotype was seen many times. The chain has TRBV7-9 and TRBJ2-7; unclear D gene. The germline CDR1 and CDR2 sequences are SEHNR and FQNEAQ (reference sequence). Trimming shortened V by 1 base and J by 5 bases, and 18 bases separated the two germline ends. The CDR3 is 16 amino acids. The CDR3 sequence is CASSLGDPRPSDEQYF. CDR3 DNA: TGTGCCAGCAGCTTAGGCGATCCTAGGCCCAGTGACGAGCAGTACTTC.

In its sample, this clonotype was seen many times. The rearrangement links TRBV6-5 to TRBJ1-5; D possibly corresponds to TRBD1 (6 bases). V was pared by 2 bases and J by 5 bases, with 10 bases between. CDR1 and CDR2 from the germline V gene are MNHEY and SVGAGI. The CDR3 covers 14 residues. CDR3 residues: CASSYRRGYQPQHF. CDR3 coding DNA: TGTGCCAGCAGTTACAGAAGGGGGTATCAGCCCCAGCATTTT.

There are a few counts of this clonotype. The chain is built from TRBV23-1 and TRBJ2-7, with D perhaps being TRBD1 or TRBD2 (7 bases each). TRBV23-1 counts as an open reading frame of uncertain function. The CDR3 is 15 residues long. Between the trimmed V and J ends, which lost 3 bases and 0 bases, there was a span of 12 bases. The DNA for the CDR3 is TGCGCCAGCAGTCAGACAGGGAGGGGCTCCTACGAGCAGTACTTC. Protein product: CASSQTGRGSYEQYF.

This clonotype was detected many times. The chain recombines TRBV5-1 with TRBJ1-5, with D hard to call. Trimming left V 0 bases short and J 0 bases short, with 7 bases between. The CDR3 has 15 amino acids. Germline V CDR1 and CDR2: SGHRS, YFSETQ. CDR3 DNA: TGCGCCAGCAGCTTGGACATTTATAGCAATCAGCCCCAGCATTTT. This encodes CASSLDIYSNQPQHF.

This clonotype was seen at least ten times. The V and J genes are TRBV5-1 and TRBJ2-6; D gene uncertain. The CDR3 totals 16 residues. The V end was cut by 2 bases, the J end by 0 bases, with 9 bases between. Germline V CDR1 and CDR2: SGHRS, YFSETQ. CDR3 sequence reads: CASSFSASSGANVLTF. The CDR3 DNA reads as TGCGCCAGCAGCTTCAGTGCTAGCTCTGGGGCCAACGTCCTGACTTTC.

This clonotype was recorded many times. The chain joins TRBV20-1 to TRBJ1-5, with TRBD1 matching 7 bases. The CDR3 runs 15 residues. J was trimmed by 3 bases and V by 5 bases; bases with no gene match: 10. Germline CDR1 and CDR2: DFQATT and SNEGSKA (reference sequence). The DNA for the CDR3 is TGCAGTGCTCCCGAGACAGGGAGGAACAATCAGCCCCAGCATTTT. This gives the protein CSAPETGRNNQPQHF.

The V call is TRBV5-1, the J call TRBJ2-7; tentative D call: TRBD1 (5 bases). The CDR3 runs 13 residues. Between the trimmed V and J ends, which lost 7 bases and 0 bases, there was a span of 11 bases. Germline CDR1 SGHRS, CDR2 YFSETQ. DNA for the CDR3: TGCGCCAGCGGGGCGGAGAGCTCCTACGAGCAGTACTTC. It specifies CASGAESSYEQYF. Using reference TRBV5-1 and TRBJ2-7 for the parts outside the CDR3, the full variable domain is KAGVTQTPRYLIKTRGQQVTLSCSPISGHRSVSWYQQTPGQGLQFLFEYFSETQRNKGNFPGRFSGRQFSNSRSEMNVSTLELGDSALYLCASGAESSYEQYFGPGTRLTVT.

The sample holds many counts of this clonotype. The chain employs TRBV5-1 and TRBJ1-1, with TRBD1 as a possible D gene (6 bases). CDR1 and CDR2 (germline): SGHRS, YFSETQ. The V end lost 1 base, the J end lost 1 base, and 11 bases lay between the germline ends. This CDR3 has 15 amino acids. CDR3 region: CASSLLRGGNTEAFF. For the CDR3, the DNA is TGCGCCAGCAGCTTGCTCAGGGGAGGGAACACTGAAGCTTTCTTT.

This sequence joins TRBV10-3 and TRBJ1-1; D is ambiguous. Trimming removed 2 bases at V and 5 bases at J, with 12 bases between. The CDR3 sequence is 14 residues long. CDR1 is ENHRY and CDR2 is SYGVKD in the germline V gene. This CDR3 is CAISERLSGTEAFF. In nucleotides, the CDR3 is TGTGCCATCAGTGAGAGGCTGTCAGGAACTGAAGCTTTCTTT.

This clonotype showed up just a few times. The CDR3, as DNA: TGCGCCAGCAGCCAGATCGGACTCGTGACGGGAAACACCATATATTTT. It is translated as CASSQIGLVTGNTIYF. V usage is TRBV4-1 and J usage is TRBJ1-3, with D unresolved. V was trimmed by 3 bases and J by 4 bases, leaving 16 bases between them. The CDR3 is 16 amino acids. The germline V gene encodes CDR1 MGHRA and CDR2 YSYEKL.

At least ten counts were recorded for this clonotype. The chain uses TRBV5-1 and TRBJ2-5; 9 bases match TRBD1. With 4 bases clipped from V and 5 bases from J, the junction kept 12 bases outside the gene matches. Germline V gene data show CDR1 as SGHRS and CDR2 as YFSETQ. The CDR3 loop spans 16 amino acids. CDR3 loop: CASSDRRDRVDETQYF. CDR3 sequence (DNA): TGCGCCAGCAGCGATCGCCGGGACAGGGTCGATGAGACCCAGTACTTC.

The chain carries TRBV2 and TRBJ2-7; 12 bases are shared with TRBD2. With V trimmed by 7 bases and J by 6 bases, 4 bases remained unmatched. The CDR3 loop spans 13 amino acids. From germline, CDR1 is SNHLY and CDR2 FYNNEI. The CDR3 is CASTMGLAGEQYF. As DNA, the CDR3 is TGTGCCAGCACCATGGGACTAGCGGGCGAGCAGTACTTC. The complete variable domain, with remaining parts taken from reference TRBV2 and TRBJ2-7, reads EPEVTQTPSHQVTQMGQEVILRCVPISNHLYFYWYRQILGQKVEFLVSFYNNEISEKSEIFDDQFSVERPDGSNFTLKIRSTKLEDSAMYFCASTMGLAGEQYFGPGTRLTVT.

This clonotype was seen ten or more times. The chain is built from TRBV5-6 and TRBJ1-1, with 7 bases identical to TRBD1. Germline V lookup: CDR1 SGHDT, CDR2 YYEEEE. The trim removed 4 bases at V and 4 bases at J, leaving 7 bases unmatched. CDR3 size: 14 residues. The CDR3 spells CASSPPGGFTEAFF. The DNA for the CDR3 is TGTGCCAGCAGCCCACCAGGGGGTTTCACTGAAGCTTTCTTT.